Sequencing of this TCR beta chain was carried out in a study of blood T cell repertoires in COVID-19. Study summary: The United States, Italy and Spain supplied acute and convalescent COVID-19 samples. The analysed material was cDNA or gDNA that came from T cells, B-cell-depleted T cells, or PBMCs.

This clone was picked up a small number of times. V was pared by 1 base and J by 4 bases, with 10 bases between. The CDR3 is 14 amino acids. Germline V gene sequence: CDR1 SGHNT, CDR2 YYREEE (reference sequence). In the source study's methods: How many nucleated cells were present was estimated from reference gene primer amplification. Using immunoSEQ multiplex PCR, the repertoire was profiled, and TCRdb retains in-frame clones only, with some absent. The V and J calls and clone size are taken from that table; D and trimming were inferred from the DNA. This sample has some 150,000 clones, with 80% to 90% found just once.

The clonotype was recovered from a human donor with acute or convalescent COVID-19. The donor label of this sample is uncertain. The sequencing sample was made of peripheral blood. The rearrangement joins TRBV5-4 to TRBJ2-3, with a possible D match to TRBD2 (5 bases). CDR3 DNA: TGTGCCAGCAGCTTGCAAGGAGGTTCAGATACGCAGTATTTT. Its translation: CASSLQGGSDTQYF.